The next 28 T cell receptor beta chains were all read from a single sample in a study of shared clonotypes between healthy human individuals. The repertoire was sequenced with immunoSEQ multiplex PCR; TCRdb's copy has only in-frame clones and lacks some. The profile shows roughly 1,000,000 clones, about four fifths of them singletons. The sequenced material came from memory CD4+ T cells from PBMCs. The subset is: CD45RA-negative fraction. The receptors were sampled from a man between 18 and 29 years old in good health. Some clones in this sample may be carry-over from other donors' samples.

The chain joins TRBV28 to TRBJ2-1; D possibly corresponds to TRBD2 (6 bases). Between the trimmed V and J ends, which lost 6 bases and 4 bases, there was a span of 19 bases. Germline V gene sequence: CDR1 MDHEN, CDR2 SYDVKM. The CDR3 has 16 amino acids. CDR3 loop: CASSSPRDWRYNEQFF. The CDR3 nucleotides read TGTGCCAGCAGCTCCCCCCGGGACTGGAGGTACAATGAGCAGTTCTTC.

The chain is built from TRBV5-5 and TRBJ2-2; 10 bases line up with TRBD1. After removal of 4 bases from V and 4 bases from J, the junction contained 4 bases not matched to a gene. Germline loops: CDR1 SGHKS, CDR2 YYEKEE (reference sequence). The length of the CDR3 is 15 residues. The CDR3: CASSTGQGSTGELFF. Written as DNA, the CDR3 is TGTGCCAGCAGCACGGGACAGGGGAGCACCGGGGAGCTGTTTTTT.

The chain couples TRBV7-3 to TRBJ2-3; D perhaps matches TRBD2 (5 bases). V gave up 2 bases and J gave up 4 bases, with 10 bases separating them. The CDR3 loop spans 14 amino acids. The V gene's germline CDR1 is SGHTA and CDR2 FQGTGA. In DNA, the CDR3 is TGTGCCAGCAGCTTAGGACTGACACCAGATACGCAGTATTTT. It translates to CASSLGLTPDTQYF. The whole variable domain, filled in from reference TRBV7-3 and TRBJ2-3, reads GAGVSQTPSNKVTEKGKYVELRCDPISGHTALYWYRQSLGQGPEFLIYFQGTGAADDSGLPNDRFFAVRPEGSVSTLKIQRTERGDSAVYLCASSLGLTPDTQYFGPGTRLTVL.

Details on this clone: The sample has other DNA sequences that encode this CDR3 too. V and J are TRBV5-1 and TRBJ1-3, with D possibly TRBD1 on 6 matching bases. V gave up 4 bases and J gave up 0 bases, with 11 bases separating them. Germline-derived CDR1 and CDR2 are SGHRS and YFSETQ. The CDR3 is made up of 15 amino acids. DNA of the CDR3: TGCGCCAGCAGCCCCGACAGGAGCTCTGGAAACACCATATATTTT. It codes for CASSPDRSSGNTIYF. Drawing the rest from reference TRBV5-1 and TRBJ1-3, the complete variable domain is KAGVTQTPRYLIKTRGQQVTLSCSPISGHRSVSWYQQTPGQGLQFLFEYFSETQRNKGNFPGRFSGRQFSNSRSEMNVSTLELGDSALYLCASSPDRSSGNTIYFGEGSWLTVV.

The genes are TRBV11-2 and TRBJ1-4; the D gene is possibly TRBD1 (5 bases). Looked up from germline, CDR1 is SGHAT and CDR2 is FQNNGV. CDR3 length equals 16 residues. Trimming took 5 bases from V and 2 from J, leaving 15 bases between them. CDR3 DNA sequence: TGTGCCAGCAGCCCCCGCCCATACAGGACTAATGAAAAACTGTTTTTT. It yields the protein CASSPRPYRTNEKLFF. Complete variable domain (other parts from reference TRBV11-2 and TRBJ1-4): EAGVAQSPRYKIIEKRQSVAFWCNPISGHATLYWYQQILGQGPKLLIQFQNNGVVDDSQLPKDRFSAERLKGVDSTLKIQPAKLEDSAVYLCASSPRPYRTNEKLFFGSGTQLSVL.

The chain is built from TRBV4-2 and TRBJ1-4, with D hard to call. Trimming left V 3 bases short and J 7 bases short, with 15 bases between. CDR3 length equals 15 residues. CDR1 is LGHNA, CDR2 YNFKEQ, per germline. CDR3 in DNA: TGTGCCAGCAGCCATGAAATTGGGTTTGGTGAAAAACTGTTTTTT. Amino acids: CASSHEIGFGEKLFF.

This chain connects TRBV18 to TRBJ2-7, with D hard to call. The V and J ends lost 5 bases and 5 bases respectively, with 16 bases between them. CDR1 and CDR2 from the germline V gene are KGHSH and LQKENI. The CDR3 contains 14 residues. The CDR3 loop is CASSVQALSHEQYF. The CDR3 bases are TGTGCCAGCTCAGTACAAGCCCTGTCCCACGAGCAGTACTTC.

V usage is TRBV7-2 and J usage is TRBJ1-2, with 11 bases fitting TRBD1. The germline gives CDR1 SGHTA, CDR2 FQGNSA. This CDR3 comprises 15 residues. The ends lost 5 bases at V and 5 bases at J; junction bases unmatched: 7. The CDR3 nucleotides are TGTGCCAGCAGCCCAGGGACAGGGGGAGGGTATGGCTACACCTTC. Residues: CASSPGTGGGYGYTF. Variable domain in full (rest from reference TRBV7-2 and TRBJ1-2): GAGVSQSPSNKVTEKGKDVELRCDPISGHTALYWYRQSLGQGLEFLIYFQGNSAPDKSGLPSDRFSAERTGGSVSTLTIQRTQQEDSAVYLCASSPGTGGGYGYTFGSGTRLTVV.

At least ten counts were recorded for this clone. The genes are TRBV28 and TRBJ1-5, with TRBD1 matching 9 bases. CDR1 is MDHEN, CDR2 SYDVKM, per germline. Germline trimming cut 6 bases from V and 2 bases from J; bases unmatched to any gene: 20. The CDR3 is 20 residues long. The CDR3 nucleotides are TGTGCCAGCAGCTGGATAAGGCGGGACAGGGTGGCCATGGGCAATCAGCCCCAGCATTTT. It specifies CASSWIRRDRVAMGNQPQHF.

The chain joins TRBV28 to TRBJ2-7; D might be TRBD1 (6 bases). With 3 bases removed from V and 9 bases from J, the gap between germline ends came to 15 bases. CDR1 and CDR2 (germline): MDHEN, SYDVKM. This CDR3 has 13 residues. In DNA form, the CDR3 reads TGTGCCAGCAGTTTGTACAGGGAAACGGTGCAGTACTTC. Protein product: CASSLYRETVQYF.

This sequence joins TRBV18 and TRBJ2-7; TRBD1 is a possible D gene (5 bases). The CDR3 has 14 residues. V was shortened by 0 bases and J by 5 bases, with 11 bases between the two germline ends. Germline V gene sequence: CDR1 KGHSH, CDR2 LQKENI. As DNA, the CDR3 is TGTGCCAGCTCACCACCTCAGGGTATCCACGAGCAGTACTTC. Protein sequence: CASSPPQGIHEQYF.

This chain joins TRBV5-5 and TRBJ2-7, with 12 bases identical to TRBD2. With 0 bases clipped from V and 2 bases from J, the junction kept 6 bases outside the gene matches. Germline values: CDR1 SGHKS, CDR2 YYEKEE (reference sequence). The CDR3 has 17 amino acids. The CDR3 loop reads CASSLGVPSGRAYEQYF. The CDR3, as DNA: TGTGCCAGCAGCTTGGGGGTCCCTAGCGGGAGGGCCTACGAGCAGTACTTC.

As concerns this clone: In the same sample, other DNA sequences code for this CDR3. CDR3 sequence reads: CASSLGDRGNTEAFF. The CDR3 nucleotides read TGCGCCAGCAGCTTGGGGGACAGGGGAAACACTGAAGCTTTCTTT. The chain links TRBV5-1 to TRBJ1-1; 10 nucleotides match TRBD1. This CDR3 spans 15 amino acids. Trimming at V came to 0 bases and at J to 2 bases, leaving 1 base not matched to a gene. Germline CDR1 reads SGHRS; CDR2 reads YFSETQ. Full variable domain (missing parts from reference TRBV5-1 and TRBJ1-1): KAGVTQTPRYLIKTRGQQVTLSCSPISGHRSVSWYQQTPGQGLQFLFEYFSETQRNKGNFPGRFSGRQFSNSRSEMNVSTLELGDSALYLCASSLGDRGNTEAFFGQGTRLTVV.

V gene TRBV7-2 combines with J gene TRBJ2-7, with 9 bases matching TRBD2. V was clipped by 5 bases and J by 6 bases; unmatched bases: 11. The CDR3 is 15 residues long. Germline loops: CDR1 SGHTA, CDR2 FQGNSA. CDR3: CASSTTGTSLFEQYF. CDR3 coding DNA: TGTGCCAGCAGCACGACCGGGACTAGCCTTTTCGAGCAGTACTTC. Together with reference TRBV7-2 and TRBJ2-7, the CDR3 gives the full variable domain: GAGVSQSPSNKVTEKGKDVELRCDPISGHTALYWYRQSLGQGLEFLIYFQGNSAPDKSGLPSDRFSAERTGGSVSTLTIQRTQQEDSAVYLCASSTTGTSLFEQYFGPGTRLTVT.

The V gene is TRBV6-6, the J gene TRBJ1-5; TRBD1 matches 9 bases. V gave up 5 bases and J gave up 6 bases; unmatched junction bases: 8. This CDR3 is 15 amino acids long. The V gene's germline CDR1 is MNHNY and CDR2 SVGAGI (reference sequence). The CDR3 sequence is CASSPGQGAGQPQHF. The CDR3 nucleotides are TGTGCCAGCAGTCCGGGACAGGGCGCTGGTCAGCCCCAGCATTTT.

V and J are TRBV19 and TRBJ2-1; unclear D gene. Germline V lookup: CDR1 LNHDA, CDR2 SQIVND (reference sequence). The CDR3 extends over 16 amino acids. Trimming cost V 1 base and J 2 bases, with 12 bases left between them. As DNA, the CDR3 is TGTGCCAGTAGTATAGCGGGCCTGACGCCCTACAATGAGCAGTTCTTC. This gives the protein CASSIAGLTPYNEQFF. Full variable domain (outside the CDR3, taken from reference TRBV19 and TRBJ2-1): DGGITQSPKYLFRKEGQNVTLSCEQNLNHDAMYWYRQDPGQGLRLIYYSQIVNDFQKGDIAEGYSVSREKKESFPLTVTSAQKNPTAFYLCASSIAGLTPYNEQFFGPGTRLTVL.

The chain combines TRBV5-1 with TRBJ1-3; weak D call: TRBD1 (6 bases). Trimming took 2 bases from V and 2 from J, leaving 11 bases between them. Germline CDR1 and CDR2: SGHRS and YFSETQ. This CDR3 contains 15 residues. The CDR3: CASSLQGDPGNTIYF. In nucleotides, the CDR3 is TGCGCCAGCAGCTTACAGGGAGACCCTGGAAACACCATATATTTT.

The J gene is TRBJ1-3, the V gene TRBV4-1, with D unresolved. Germline-derived CDR1 and CDR2 are MGHRA and YSYEKL. CDR3 length equals 14 residues. The V end was cut by 3 bases, the J end by 4 bases, with 10 bases between. The chain's CDR3 is CASSQLEVGNTIYF. The CDR3 bases are TGCGCCAGCAGCCAGTTGGAGGTGGGAAACACCATATATTTT.

The gene calls are TRBV9 and TRBJ2-1, with D perhaps assigned TRBD1 or TRBD2 (6 bases each). The CDR3 sequence is 16 residues long. V was shortened by 5 bases and J by 9 bases, with 24 bases between the two germline ends. Germline lookup yields CDR1 SGDLS and CDR2 YYNGEE. CDR3 in DNA: TGTGCCAGCAGTCTTGATGGGGGGCAGGGAGTGGGTGAGCAGTTCTTC. Protein: CASSLDGGQGVGEQFF. The full variable domain, rest sourced from reference TRBV9 and TRBJ2-1, is DSGVTQTPKHLITATGQRVTLRCSPRSGDLSVYWYQQSLDQGLQFLIQYYNGEERAKGNILERFSAQQFPDLHSELNLSSLELGDSALYFCASSLDGGQGVGEQFFGPGTRLTVL.

The chain links TRBV4-1 to TRBJ2-5, with 7 bases fitting TRBD2. The CDR3 is 15 residues long. Germline loops: CDR1 MGHRA, CDR2 YSYEKL. Trimming cost V 4 bases and J 4 bases; bases outside gene matches: 9. The CDR3 nucleotides are TGCGCCAGCAGCCGCTCACTAGCGAAGCCAGAGACCCAGTACTTC. This sequence encodes CASSRSLAKPETQYF.

The gene calls are TRBV2 and TRBJ1-2, with TRBD1 matching 8 bases. The ends lost 3 bases at V and 4 bases at J; junction bases unmatched: 4. The CDR3 is 14 residues long. The V gene's germline CDR1 is SNHLY and CDR2 FYNNEI. CDR3 in amino acids: CASSEQGATYGYTF. Written as DNA, the CDR3 is TGTGCCAGCAGTGAGCAGGGGGCTACCTATGGCTACACCTTC.

The chain has TRBV7-2 and TRBJ2-7, with 9 bases that match TRBD1. The ends lost 5 bases at V and 5 bases at J; junction bases unmatched: 10. The CDR3 consists of 15 residues. The germline V gene has CDR1 SGHTA and CDR2 FQGNSA. This CDR3 is CASSLPGTGTHEQYF. The CDR3 DNA follows: TGTGCCAGCAGCCTGCCCGGGACAGGGACCCACGAGCAGTACTTC. Drawing the rest from reference TRBV7-2 and TRBJ2-7, the complete variable domain is GAGVSQSPSNKVTEKGKDVELRCDPISGHTALYWYRQSLGQGLEFLIYFQGNSAPDKSGLPSDRFSAERTGGSVSTLTIQRTQQEDSAVYLCASSLPGTGTHEQYFGPGTRLTVT.

The gene calls are TRBV29-1 and TRBJ1-5; TRBD1 matches at 7 bases. The CDR3 is 14 amino acids. Germline V lookup: CDR1 SQVTM, CDR2 ANQGSEA. V was pared by 6 bases and J by 4 bases, with 9 bases of the junction left unmatched. CDR3 sequence: CSVQVSTGNQPQHF. In DNA form, the CDR3 reads TGCAGCGTCCAGGTCTCGACAGGGAATCAGCCCCAGCATTTT.

V and J are TRBV28 and TRBJ1-5, with D tentatively TRBD1 (6 bases). The V end was cut by 6 bases, the J end by 7 bases, with 16 bases between. CDR1 is MDHEN and CDR2 is SYDVKM in the germline V gene. This CDR3 has 14 residues. CDR3 residues: CASSWGGGGQPQHF. For the CDR3, the DNA is TGTGCCAGCAGCTGGGGAGGGGGAGGGCAGCCCCAGCATTTT.

The J gene is TRBJ1-5, the V gene TRBV2; D remains ambiguous. This CDR3 has 13 amino acids. V lost 2 bases and J 1 base, leaving 3 bases between the germline ends. Germline loops: CDR1 SNHLY, CDR2 FYNNEI. In DNA, the CDR3 is TGTGCCAGCAGTGAACAGAGCAATCAGCCCCAGCATTTT. This sequence encodes CASSEQSNQPQHF.

This chain uses TRBV19 with TRBJ1-5; possibly TRBD1 for D (6 bases). The CDR3 contains 15 residues. Germline V gene data show CDR1 as LNHDA and CDR2 as SQIVND (reference sequence). V lost 1 base to trimming and J lost 7 bases, with 14 bases between them. The CDR3 loop is CASSIALKGGQPQHF. CDR3 DNA sequence: TGTGCCAGTAGTATAGCCCTAAAAGGGGGGCAGCCCCAGCATTTT. Variable domain in full (rest from reference TRBV19 and TRBJ1-5): DGGITQSPKYLFRKEGQNVTLSCEQNLNHDAMYWYRQDPGQGLRLIYYSQIVNDFQKGDIAEGYSVSREKKESFPLTVTSAQKNPTAFYLCASSIALKGGQPQHFGDGTRLSIL.

The chain is built from TRBV6-1 and TRBJ2-2, with TRBD1 as a possible D gene (5 bases). The CDR3 is 13 amino acids. V lost 5 bases, J lost 6 bases, and 10 bases lay in between. CDR1 is MNHNS and CDR2 is SASEGT in the germline V gene. Written as DNA, the CDR3 is TGTGCCAGCAGTCCTGACAGAGCCGGGGAGCTGTTTTTT. This codes for CASSPDRAGELFF.

CDR3 DNA sequence: TGTGCCAGCAGTCCCGACAGGGATTTGATGAACACTGAAGCTTTCTTT. This encodes CASSPDRDLMNTEAFF. This chain connects TRBV7-9 to TRBJ1-1; 7 nucleotides line up with TRBD1. Germline assignment: CDR1 SEHNR and CDR2 FQNEAQ (reference sequence). The CDR3 consists of 16 residues. Trimming at V came to 6 bases and at J to 0 bases, leaving 10 bases not matched to a gene.